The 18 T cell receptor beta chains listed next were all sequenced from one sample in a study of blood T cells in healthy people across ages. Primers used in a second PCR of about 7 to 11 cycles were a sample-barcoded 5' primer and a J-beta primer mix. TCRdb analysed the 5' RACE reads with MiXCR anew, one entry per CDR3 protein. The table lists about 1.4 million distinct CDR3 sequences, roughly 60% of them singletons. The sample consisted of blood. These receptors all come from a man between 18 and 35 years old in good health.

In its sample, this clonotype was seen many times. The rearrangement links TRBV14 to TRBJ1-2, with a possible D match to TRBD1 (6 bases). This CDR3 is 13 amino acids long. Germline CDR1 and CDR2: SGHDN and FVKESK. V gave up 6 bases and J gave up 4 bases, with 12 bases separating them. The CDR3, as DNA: TGTGCCAGCAGTCCAGGGGCAGGCTATGGCTACACCTTC. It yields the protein CASSPGAGYGYTF.

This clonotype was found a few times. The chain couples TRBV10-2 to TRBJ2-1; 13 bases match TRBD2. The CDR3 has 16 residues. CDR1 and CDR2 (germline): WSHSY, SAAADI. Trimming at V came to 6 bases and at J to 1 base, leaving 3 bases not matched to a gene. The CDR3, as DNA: TGCGCCAGCAGCTGGACTAGCGGGAGTTCCTACAATGAGCAGTTCTTC. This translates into CASSWTSGSSYNEQFF.

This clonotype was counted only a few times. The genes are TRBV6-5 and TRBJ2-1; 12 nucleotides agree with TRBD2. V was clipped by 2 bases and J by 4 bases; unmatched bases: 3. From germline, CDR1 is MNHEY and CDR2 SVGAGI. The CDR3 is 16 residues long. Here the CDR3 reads CASSYEGTSGYNEQFF. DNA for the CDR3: TGTGCCAGCAGTTACGAAGGGACTAGCGGGTACAATGAGCAGTTCTTC.

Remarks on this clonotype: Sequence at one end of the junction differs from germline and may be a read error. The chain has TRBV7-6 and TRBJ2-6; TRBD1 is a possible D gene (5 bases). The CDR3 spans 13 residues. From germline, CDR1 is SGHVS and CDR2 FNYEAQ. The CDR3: CASSLGGANVQTF. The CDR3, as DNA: TGTGCCAGCAGCTTGGGTGGGGCCAACGTCCAGACTTTC. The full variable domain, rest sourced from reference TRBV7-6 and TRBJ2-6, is GAGVSQSPRYKVTKRGQDVALRCDPISGHVSLYWYRQALGQGPEFLTYFNYEAQQDKSGLPNDRFSAERPEGSISTLTIQRTEQRDSAMYRCASSLGGANVQTFGAGSRLTVL.

The CDR3 loop reads CASSGDRTLNTEAFF. CDR3 nucleotide sequence: TGTGCCAGCAGCGGGGACAGAACCCTGAACACTGAAGCTTTCTTT. The gene calls are TRBV7-9 and TRBJ1-1; 7 nucleotides line up with TRBD1. The CDR3 has 15 residues. With 5 bases clipped from V and 0 bases from J, the junction kept 6 bases outside the gene matches. The germline V gene encodes CDR1 SEHNR and CDR2 FQNEAQ (reference sequence).

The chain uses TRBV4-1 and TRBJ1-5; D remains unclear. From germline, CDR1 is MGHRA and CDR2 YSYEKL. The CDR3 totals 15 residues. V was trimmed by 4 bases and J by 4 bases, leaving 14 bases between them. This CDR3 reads CASSRLSGVNQPQHF. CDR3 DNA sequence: TGCGCCAGCAGCCGCCTTAGCGGGGTAAATCAGCCCCAGCATTTT.

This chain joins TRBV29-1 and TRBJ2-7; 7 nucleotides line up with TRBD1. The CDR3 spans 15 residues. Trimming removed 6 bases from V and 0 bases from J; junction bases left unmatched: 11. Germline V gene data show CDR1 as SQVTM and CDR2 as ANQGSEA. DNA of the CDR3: TGCAGCGTCATAGCCGTGAGGGGGCCCTCCTACGAGCAGTACTTC. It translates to CSVIAVRGPSYEQYF.

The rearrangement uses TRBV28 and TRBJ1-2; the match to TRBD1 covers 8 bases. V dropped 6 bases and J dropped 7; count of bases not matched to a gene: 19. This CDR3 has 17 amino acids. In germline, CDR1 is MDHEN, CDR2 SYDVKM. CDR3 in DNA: TGTGCCAGCAGCCGACTCGACAGGGGCCCCCAGGGGGTTGGCTACACCTTC. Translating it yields CASSRLDRGPQGVGYTF.

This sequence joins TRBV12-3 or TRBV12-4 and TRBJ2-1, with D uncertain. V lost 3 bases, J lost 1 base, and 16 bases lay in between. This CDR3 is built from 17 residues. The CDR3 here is CASSFIFGDGSYNEQFF. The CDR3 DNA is TGTGCCAGCAGTTTCATATTTGGCGATGGGTCCTACAATGAGCAGTTCTTC.

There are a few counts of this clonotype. The CDR3 sequence: CASSIGTGANYGYTF. CDR3 bases: TGTGCCAGTAGTATTGGGACAGGGGCCAACTATGGCTACACCTTC. This sequence joins TRBV19 and TRBJ1-2, with TRBD1 matching 10 bases. Per the germline V gene, CDR1 is LNHDA and CDR2 is SQIVND (reference sequence). V lost 3 bases, J lost 2 bases, and 3 bases stayed unmatched. The CDR3 spans 15 residues.

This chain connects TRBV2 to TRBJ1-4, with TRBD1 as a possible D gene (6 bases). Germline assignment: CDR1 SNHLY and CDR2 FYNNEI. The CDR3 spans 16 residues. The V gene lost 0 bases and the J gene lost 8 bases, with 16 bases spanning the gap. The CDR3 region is CASSEALSRGGEKLFF. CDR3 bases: TGTGCCAGCAGTGAAGCTTTGAGCAGGGGAGGAGAAAAACTGTTTTTT.

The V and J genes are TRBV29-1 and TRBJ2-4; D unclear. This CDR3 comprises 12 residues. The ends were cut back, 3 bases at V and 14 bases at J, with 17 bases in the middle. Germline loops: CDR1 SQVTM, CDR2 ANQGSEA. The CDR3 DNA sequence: TGCAGCGTTGAGACTCAGGATTTTTGGGAGTACTTC. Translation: CSVETQDFWEYF.

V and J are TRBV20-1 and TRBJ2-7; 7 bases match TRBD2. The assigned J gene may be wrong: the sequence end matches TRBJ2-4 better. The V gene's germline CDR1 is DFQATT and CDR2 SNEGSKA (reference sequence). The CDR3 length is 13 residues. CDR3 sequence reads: CSESAGYKNIQYF. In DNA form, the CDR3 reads TGCAGCGAGTCAGCGGGGTACAAAAACATTCAGTACTTC.

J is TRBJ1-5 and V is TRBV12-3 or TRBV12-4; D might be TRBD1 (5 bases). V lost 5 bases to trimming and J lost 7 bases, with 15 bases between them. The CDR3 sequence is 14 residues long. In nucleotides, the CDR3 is TGTGCCAGCAGTGCTACCCCAGGGCGCCAGCCCCAGCATTTT. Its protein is CASSATPGRQPQHF.

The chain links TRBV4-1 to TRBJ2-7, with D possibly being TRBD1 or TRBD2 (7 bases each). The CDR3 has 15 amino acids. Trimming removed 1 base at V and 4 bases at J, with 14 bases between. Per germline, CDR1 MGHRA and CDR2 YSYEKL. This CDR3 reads CASSQGPQGGYEQYF. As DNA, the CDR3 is TGCGCCAGCAGCCAAGGTCCCCAGGGGGGGTACGAGCAGTACTTC.

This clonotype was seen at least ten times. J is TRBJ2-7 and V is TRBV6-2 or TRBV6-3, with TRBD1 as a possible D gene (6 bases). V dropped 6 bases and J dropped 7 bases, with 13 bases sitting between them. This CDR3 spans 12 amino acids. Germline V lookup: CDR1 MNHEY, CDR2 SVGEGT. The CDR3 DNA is TGTGCCAGCAGACCGACAGGACAGGAGCAGTACTTC. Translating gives CASRPTGQEQYF.

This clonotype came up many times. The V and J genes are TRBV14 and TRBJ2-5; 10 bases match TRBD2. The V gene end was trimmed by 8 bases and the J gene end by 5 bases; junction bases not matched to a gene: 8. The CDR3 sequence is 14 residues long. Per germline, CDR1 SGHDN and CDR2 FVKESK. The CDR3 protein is CASSQREGLETQYF. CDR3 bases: TGTGCCAGCTCCCAGCGGGAGGGCCTGGAGACCCAGTACTTC.

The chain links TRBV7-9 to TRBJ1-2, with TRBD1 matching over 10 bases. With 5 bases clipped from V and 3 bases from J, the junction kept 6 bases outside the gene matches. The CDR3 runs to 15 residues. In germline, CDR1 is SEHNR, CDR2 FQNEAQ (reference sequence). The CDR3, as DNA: TGTGCCAGCAGCACCGGGACAGGGGAGGACTATGGCTACACCTTC. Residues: CASSTGTGEDYGYTF.